Presented here are 25 T cell receptor beta chains from one specimen sequenced in a study of blood T cell repertoires in COVID-19. Clones were sequenced by immunoSEQ multiplex PCR, and TCRdb holds only the in-frame ones, with some missing. The sample yields under 200,000 clones, over 80% seen once. The material sequenced was peripheral blood. The receptors originated from a woman of 80 years or more with COVID-19, enrolled during active disease.

The rearrangement links TRBV19 to TRBJ1-1, with D perhaps matching TRBD1 (5 bases). The CDR3 is 14 amino acids. V dropped 7 bases and J dropped 3 bases, with 15 bases sitting between them. Germline V gives CDR1 LNHDA, CDR2 SQIVND (reference sequence). The DNA for the CDR3 is TGTGCCAGTATTCGGGACCGGGGGGACACTGAAGCTTTCTTT. It yields the protein CASIRDRGDTEAFF.

This clone has a handful of counts. The chain combines TRBV25-1 with TRBJ2-1; perhaps TRBD1 as D (6 bases). Trimming stripped 6 bases from V and 2 bases from J, with 11 bases between. CDR1 is MGHDK, CDR2 SYGVNS, per germline. This CDR3 has 14 amino acids. CDR3 loop: CASRDSRTYNEQFF. The CDR3, as DNA: TGTGCCAGCAGGGACAGTCGAACCTACAATGAGCAGTTCTTC.

The chain employs TRBV4-2 and TRBJ2-1; 9 nucleotides line up with TRBD2. CDR1 and CDR2 (germline): LGHNA, YNFKEQ. The junction had 13 bases not matched to a gene; V was cut back by 0 bases and J by 7 bases. The CDR3 is 18 amino acids. This chain's CDR3 is CASSQDSPLAGVRNEQFF. CDR3 nucleotide sequence: TGTGCCAGCAGCCAAGATTCCCCCTTAGCGGGAGTTCGAAATGAGCAGTTCTTC.

V and J are TRBV6-6 and TRBJ1-1; D is uncertain. Germline V CDR1 and CDR2: MNHNY, SVGAGI (reference sequence). This CDR3 has 12 amino acids. V gave up 2 bases and J gave up 12 bases, with 13 bases separating them. This CDR3 reads CASSYTRGGPFF. The CDR3 nucleotides are TGTGCCAGCAGTTACACACGAGGCGGGCCTTTCTTT.

As to this clone: The junction shows a germline mismatch at one end, possibly a read error. The V and J genes are TRBV19 and TRBJ2-1; D is possibly TRBD2 (6 bases). Germline CDR1 reads LNHDA; CDR2 reads SQIVND (reference sequence). This CDR3 is built from 13 residues. The CDR3 region is CASSARENKEQFF. CDR3 in DNA: TGTGCCAGTAGTGCTCGGGAGAACAAGGAGCAGTTCTTC.

V is TRBV18 and J is TRBJ1-1; the D gene is possibly TRBD1 (6 bases). Germline loops: CDR1 KGHSH, CDR2 LQKENI. The CDR3 loop spans 13 amino acids. V was clipped by 5 bases and J by 5 bases, with 12 bases between them. CDR3 residues: CASSGRGQTEAFF. The DNA of the CDR3 is TGTGCCAGCTCAGGAAGGGGACAAACTGAAGCTTTCTTT.

This clone showed up just a few times. This chain joins TRBV28 and TRBJ1-5; no definite D call. This CDR3 comprises 12 residues. V was cut by 7 bases and J by 4 bases, with 8 bases left in between. The germline V gene has CDR1 MDHEN and CDR2 SYDVKM. CDR3 loop: CASTRGNQPQHF. CDR3 sequence (DNA): TGTGCCAGCACGCGGGGAAATCAGCCCCAGCATTTT.

The chain couples TRBV2 to TRBJ1-5, with D perhaps matching TRBD1 (6 bases). The V and J ends lost 4 bases and 3 bases respectively, with 13 bases between them. This CDR3 has 15 amino acids. Germline CDR1 is SNHLY and CDR2 is FYNNEI. This chain's CDR3 is CASSGDTRNNQPQHF. The DNA for the CDR3 is TGTGCCAGCAGTGGGGACACTCGAAACAATCAGCCCCAGCATTTT.

This clone was seen only a few times. The V gene is TRBV5-6, the J gene TRBJ1-6; 11 positions agree with TRBD1. J gave up 9 bases and V 3 bases, and 5 bases lay outside the gene matches. CDR3 length: 15 residues. In germline, CDR1 is SGHDT, CDR2 YYEEEE. CDR3 residues: CASSSGTGGGSPLHF. The CDR3 nucleotides are TGTGCCAGCAGCTCCGGGACAGGGGGTGGTTCACCCCTCCACTTT. Variable domain in full (rest from reference TRBV5-6 and TRBJ1-6): DAGVTQSPTHLIKTRGQQVTLRCSPKSGHDTVSWYQQALGQGPQFIFQYYEEEERQRGNFPDRFSGHQFPNYSSELNVNALLLGDSALYLCASSSGTGGGSPLHFGNGTRLTVT.

The chain employs TRBV3-1 (or the pseudogene TRBV3-2) and TRBJ1-1; D possibly corresponds to TRBD1 (6 bases). The length of the CDR3 is 13 residues. Looked up from germline, CDR1 is LGHDT and CDR2 is YNNKEL (reference sequence). V lost 5 bases, J lost 5 bases, and 12 bases lay in between. This CDR3 is CASSATGYTEAFF. CDR3 nucleotides: TGTGCCAGCAGCGCGACAGGTTATACTGAAGCTTTCTTT.

The chain has TRBV18 and TRBJ1-1, with D hard to call. The CDR3 length is 16 residues. Germline V gives CDR1 KGHSH, CDR2 LQKENI. Trimming removed 2 bases at V and 1 base at J, with 14 bases between. CDR3: CASSPFDYRANTEAFF. The DNA for the CDR3 is TGTGCCAGCTCACCATTTGATTACAGAGCGAACACTGAAGCTTTCTTT. The full variable domain, its missing parts supplied by reference TRBV18 and TRBJ1-1, is NAGVMQNPRHLVRRRGQEARLRCSPMKGHSHVYWYRQLPEEGLKFMVYLQKENIIDESGMPKERFSAEFPKEGPSILRIQQVVRGDSAAYFCASSPFDYRANTEAFFGQGTRLTVV.

The chain links TRBV5-4 to TRBJ2-1; 8 bases fit TRBD2. The germline V gene encodes CDR1 SGHNT and CDR2 YYREEE (reference sequence). Trimming took 0 bases from V and 6 from J; bases not matched to a gene: 8. This CDR3 has 16 amino acids. The CDR3, as DNA: TGTGCCAGCAGCTTGGGTCGGGCGGGAGGAGGCAATGAGCAGTTCTTC. Its translation is CASSLGRAGGGNEQFF.

The CDR3 is CASSESGQGMSEAFF. Written as DNA, the CDR3 is TGTGCCAGCAGTGAAAGCGGACAGGGGATGTCTGAAGCTTTCTTT. The rearrangement joins TRBV2 to TRBJ1-1; 9 positions match TRBD1. CDR3 length: 15 residues. V gave up 2 bases and J gave up 6 bases; unmatched junction bases: 7. Germline lookup yields CDR1 SNHLY and CDR2 FYNNEI.

The table lists this clone with a count of one. J is TRBJ2-3 and V is TRBV5-1; no reliable D call. Germline CDR1 and CDR2: SGHRS and YFSETQ. Trimming left V 7 bases short and J 4 bases short, with 7 bases between. This CDR3 region has 11 residues. CDR3 in amino acids: CASGGADTQYF. As DNA, the CDR3 is TGCGCCAGCGGCGGTGCAGATACGCAGTATTTT. The full variable domain, its missing parts supplied by reference TRBV5-1 and TRBJ2-3, is KAGVTQTPRYLIKTRGQQVTLSCSPISGHRSVSWYQQTPGQGLQFLFEYFSETQRNKGNFPGRFSGRQFSNSRSEMNVSTLELGDSALYLCASGGADTQYFGPGTRLTVL.

The rearrangement links TRBV5-8 to TRBJ2-3; 10 bases are shared with TRBD2. V lost 1 base, J lost 2 bases, and 4 bases stayed unmatched. This CDR3 contains 16 residues. Germline V gene sequence: CDR1 SGHTS, CDR2 YDEGEE. The chain's CDR3 is CASSLPTSGITDTQYF. In nucleotides, the CDR3 is TGTGCCAGCAGCTTGCCAACTAGCGGGATCACAGATACGCAGTATTTT. The full variable domain, its missing parts supplied by reference TRBV5-8 and TRBJ2-3, is EAGVTQSPTHLIKTRGQQATLRCSPISGHTSVYWYQQALGLGLQFLLWYDEGEERNRGNFPPRFSGRQFPNYSSELNVNALELEDSALYLCASSLPTSGITDTQYFGPGTRLTVL.

CDR3: CASSVLAASYNEQFF. DNA for the CDR3: TGTGCCAGCAGCGTCCTAGCGGCGTCCTACAATGAGCAGTTCTTC. The chain carries TRBV6-5 and TRBJ2-1; TRBD2 agrees at 7 bases. The CDR3 has 15 residues. Losses at the gene ends were 6 bases for V and 1 base for J; bases not matched to a gene: 6. Germline V gives CDR1 MNHEY, CDR2 SVGAGI.

The chain couples TRBV5-1 to TRBJ2-5, with 14 bases that match TRBD2. Trimming cost V 0 bases and J 5 bases; bases outside gene matches: 9. The CDR3 covers 18 residues. CDR1 is SGHRS, CDR2 YFSETQ, per germline. CDR3 protein: CASSLAVSTSGRGETQYF. As DNA, the CDR3 is TGCGCCAGCAGCTTGGCCGTATCGACTAGCGGGAGGGGCGAGACCCAGTACTTC.

The V call is TRBV11-3, the J call TRBJ2-1; maybe TRBD2 (6 bases). The CDR3 runs to 15 residues. Trimming removed 5 bases at V and 7 bases at J, with 18 bases between. Germline-derived CDR1 and CDR2 are SGHNT and YENEEA. This CDR3 is CASSPGVGQSNEQFF. DNA of the CDR3: TGTGCCAGCAGCCCGGGGGTGGGGCAGTCTAATGAGCAGTTCTTC.

V usage is TRBV7-9 and J usage is TRBJ1-6; D call uncertain. Germline assignment: CDR1 SEHNR and CDR2 FQNEAQ (reference sequence). The CDR3 runs to 14 residues. V lost 7 bases and J lost 5, with 12 bases in between. CDR3 in DNA: TGTGCCAGCACCACTTACAACGATAATTCACCCCTCCACTTT. This gives the protein CASTTYNDNSPLHF.

The chain employs TRBV6-1 and TRBJ2-7; D is perhaps TRBD1 (6 bases). The CDR3 covers 13 residues. Germline CDR1 is MNHNS and CDR2 is SASEGT. Trimming removed 3 bases from V and 2 bases from J, with 8 bases in between. As DNA, the CDR3 is TGTGCCAGCAGTGACACAGGGACCTACGAGCAGTACTTC. This translates into CASSDTGTYEQYF.

This clone was seen a handful of times. V and J are TRBV5-6 and TRBJ1-6; D not certain. Trimming removed 4 bases at V and 7 bases at J, with 6 bases between. This CDR3 has 12 residues. From germline, CDR1 is SGHDT and CDR2 YYEEEE. The CDR3 DNA is TGTGCCAGCAGCGGCCCAAATTCACCCCTCCACTTT. This gives the protein CASSGPNSPLHF.

The chain uses TRBV5-1 and TRBJ2-3; D uncertain. The V and J ends lost 1 base and 4 bases respectively, with 13 bases between them. The CDR3 contains 15 residues. The germline gives CDR1 SGHRS, CDR2 YFSETQ. The CDR3 is CASSLSPLGADTQYF. CDR3 DNA: TGCGCCAGCAGCTTGTCCCCCCTTGGAGCAGATACGCAGTATTTT.

This clone was seen more than once but under ten times. The rearrangement links TRBV5-1 to TRBJ2-7, with D perhaps TRBD2 (6 bases). The V end lost 4 bases, the J end lost 4 bases, and 12 bases lay between the germline ends. Germline V gene lookup returns CDR1 SGHRS and CDR2 YFSETQ. The CDR3 has 13 residues. CDR3 sequence: CASSPPGRYEQYF. Written as DNA, the CDR3 is TGCGCCAGCAGCCCCCCGGGGAGGTACGAGCAGTACTTC.

CDR3 sequence: CASSLAGGVSNSPLHF. Here the CDR3 DNA reads TGCGCCAGCAGCCTGGCGGGAGGGGTTTCTAATTCACCCCTCCACTTT. The rearrangement uses TRBV5-1 and TRBJ1-6; D is perhaps TRBD1 (5 bases). V lost 4 bases and J lost 6, with 17 bases in between. The CDR3 consists of 16 residues. Germline CDR1 and CDR2: SGHRS and YFSETQ.

The chain employs TRBV6-5 and TRBJ1-4; D ambiguous. Germline V lookup: CDR1 MNHEY, CDR2 SVGAGI. The ends were cut back, 6 bases at V and 8 bases at J, with 13 bases in the middle. The CDR3 covers 13 residues. The CDR3 sequence: CASSQTRLEKLFF. In nucleotides, the CDR3 is TGTGCCAGCAGCCAAACGCGCTTGGAAAAACTGTTTTTT.